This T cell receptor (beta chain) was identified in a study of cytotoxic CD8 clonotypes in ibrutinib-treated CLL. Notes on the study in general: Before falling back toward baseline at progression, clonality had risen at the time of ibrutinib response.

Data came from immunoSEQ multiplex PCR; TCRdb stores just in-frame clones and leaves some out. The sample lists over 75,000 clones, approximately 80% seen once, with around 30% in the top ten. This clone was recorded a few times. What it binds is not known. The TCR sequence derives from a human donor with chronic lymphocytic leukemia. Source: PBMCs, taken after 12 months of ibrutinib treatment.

The CDR3: CASSVGGSENTEAFF. CDR3 coding DNA: TGTGCCAGCAGCGTAGGTGGGTCGGAGAACACTGAAGCTTTCTTT. V usage is TRBV9 and J usage is TRBJ1-1; no clear D gene. The CDR3 length is 15 residues. Germline CDR1 and CDR2: SGDLS and YYNGEE. V gave up 0 bases and J gave up 1 base, with 10 bases separating them.